These 4 T cell receptor beta chains originate from one sample sequenced in a study of blood T cells in healthy people across ages (dated by TCRdb to the mid-2010s). The library was generated by 5' RACE. The run used an Illumina HiSeq 2500. A second PCR of about 6 to 11 cycles was run with a J-beta primer mix and a sample-barcoded 5' primer. The public reads were run again by TCRdb, first through fastp at Q25 and then through MiXCR, and only productive beta chains were kept. Each CDR3 protein gets just one entry, which takes the most common genes and DNA from the rows behind it. Recorded for this sample are around 870,000 distinct CDR3 sequences; around 28% of them occurred a single time. 15% to 20% of the sample is in the top ten clones. Sequenced: blood. The receptor source for this set is a woman over 75 in good health.

This chain's CDR3 is CASSPHRASYEQYF. The CDR3 nucleotides are TGTGCCAGCAGCCCTCACAGGGCCTCCTACGAGCAGTACTTC. The chain links TRBV7-2 to TRBJ2-7, with TRBD1 as a possible D gene (6 bases). Trimming stripped 5 bases from V and 0 bases from J, with 11 bases between. The CDR3 spans 14 residues. Germline V gene lookup returns CDR1 SGHTA and CDR2 FQGNSA.

This clonotype has just a few counts. This chain links TRBV3-1 with TRBJ1-5, with TRBD1 matching 8 bases. The length of the CDR3 is 17 residues. The ends lost 1 base at V and 2 bases at J; junction bases unmatched: 7. Germline V gives CDR1 LGHDT, CDR2 YNNKEL (reference sequence). The CDR3, as DNA: TGTGCCAGCAGCCAAGCCACCCACAGGGGGGGCAATCAGCCCCAGCATTTT. This codes for CASSQATHRGGNQPQHF.

This clonotype was recorded at least ten times. V usage is TRBV5-1 and J usage is TRBJ2-1; D unresolved. Trimming stripped 4 bases from V and 8 bases from J, with 13 bases between. There are 13 residues in the CDR3. Germline CDR1 SGHRS, CDR2 YFSETQ. This CDR3 is CASSVDVRDEQFF. The CDR3 coding sequence is TGCGCCAGCAGCGTAGACGTAAGGGATGAGCAGTTCTTC.

This clonotype was counted only a few times. V gene TRBV5-6 combines with J gene TRBJ1-2; D is unresolved. The CDR3 contains 13 residues. Trimming shortened V by 1 base and J by 4 bases, and 8 bases separated the two germline ends. Germline CDR1 reads SGHDT; CDR2 reads YYEEEE. The CDR3 DNA reads as TGTGCCAGCAGCTTGAAGGACGGCTATGGCTACACCTTC. It specifies CASSLKDGYGYTF.